This TCR beta chain was observed in a study of blood T cell repertoires in COVID-19. The assay was immunoSEQ multiplex PCR, and TCRdb's table has in-frame clones only and misses some. This table has some 180,000 clones, 75% to 85% appearing once. Germline V gene data show CDR1 as LNHDA and CDR2 as SQIVND (reference sequence). The CDR3 covers 14 residues. The ends lost 10 bases at V and 3 bases at J; junction bases unmatched: 7. The sample comprised peripheral blood. The receptor's source is a middle-aged woman with COVID-19, enrolled during active disease. This chain connects TRBV19 to TRBJ2-5, with 11 nucleotides matching TRBD1. The CDR3 sequence is CATVSGQGEETQYF. CDR3 coding DNA: TGTGCCACCGTCTCGGGACAGGGGGAAGAGACCCAGTACTTC.